This TCR beta chain is drawn from a study of blood T cell repertoires in COVID-19. Only in-frame clones appear in the TCRdb table, and some are missing; sequencing was by immunoSEQ multiplex PCR. The data show about 360,000 clones, with approximately 85% seen just once and around 2.1% held by the top ten. Trimming took off 8 bases at V and 3 bases at J, with 11 bases between the two ends. This CDR3 region has 12 residues. In germline, CDR1 is MNHNY, CDR2 SVGAGI (reference sequence). This clone was recorded only once. This chain connects TRBV6-6 to TRBJ2-7; perhaps TRBD2 as D (5 bases). The sample consisted of PBMCs or T cells enriched from blood (not recorded which). The TCR sequence derives from a woman between 40 and 55 years old with acute COVID-19. The CDR3 is CASSDGDYEQYF. Written as DNA, the CDR3 is TGTGCCAGCTCAGACGGGGACTACGAGCAGTACTTC.